The next 15 T cell receptor beta chains were all read from a single sample in a study of human T cells and chemical hapten exposure. Time point described: healthy volunteer bleed at 6 weeks. Total RNA was extracted from unfractionated whole blood. One entry per CDR3 protein, called by TCRdb with MiXCR from the RACE reads. The sample consists of about 77,000 distinct CDR3 sequences, roughly 7.9% of them appearing once. The sample comprised whole blood. The receptor source for this set is a female donor in good health. Some clones in this sample may be carry-over from other donors' samples.

The DNA for the CDR3 is TGTGCCAGCAGCCAAGATCCCATTTGGGGATTCGGGGAAAAACTGTTTTTT. Amino acid sequence: CASSQDPIWGFGEKLFF. V and J are TRBV14 and TRBJ1-4; D ambiguous. The CDR3 extends over 17 amino acids. The germline V gene has CDR1 SGHDN and CDR2 FVKESK. V dropped 0 bases and J dropped 8 bases, with 19 bases sitting between them.

This clonotype was detected many times. The rearrangement uses TRBV2 and TRBJ1-2, with D unclear. The CDR3 covers 16 residues. Germline CDR1 reads SNHLY; CDR2 reads FYNNEI. V was cut by 3 bases and J by 2 bases, with 16 bases left in between. The CDR3 protein is CASSEAMSRPNYGYTF. CDR3 in DNA: TGTGCCAGCAGTGAGGCGATGAGTCGGCCCAACTATGGCTACACCTTC.

This clonotype was seen a few times. The chain couples TRBV2 to TRBJ1-1, with 8 bases lining up with TRBD1. The CDR3 is made up of 15 amino acids. Trimming cost V 6 bases and J 5 bases; bases outside gene matches: 11. CDR1 and CDR2 (germline): SNHLY, FYNNEI. CDR3 in DNA: TGTGCCAGCAGACATCAGGGGGCCCTCCTTACTGAAGCTTTCTTT. Its translation is CASRHQGALLTEAFF.

This clonotype was counted ten times or more. This sequence joins TRBV24-1 and TRBJ1-1; D remains ambiguous. Germline CDR1 reads KGHDR; CDR2 reads SFDVKD. Trimming removed 1 base from V and 2 bases from J, with 4 bases in between. This CDR3 comprises 13 residues. The CDR3 coding sequence is TGTGCCACCAGTGATTTTGCTAACACTGAAGCTTTCTTT. Translated, it gives CATSDFANTEAFF.

This clonotype showed up just a few times. CDR3 DNA sequence: TGTGCCAGCAGCCCCCCCGGACTAGGCACAGATACGCAGTATTTT. This translates into CASSPPGLGTDTQYF. The V gene is TRBV7-2, the J gene TRBJ2-3; TRBD2 matches 7 bases. J gave up 1 base and V 5 bases, and 6 bases lay outside the gene matches. The CDR3 loop spans 15 amino acids. Germline V gene data show CDR1 as SGHTA and CDR2 as FQGNSA.

This clonotype was seen repeatedly, ten times or more. This chain uses TRBV20-1 with TRBJ2-3; D might be TRBD2 (6 bases). CDR3 length: 13 residues. Germline V gene data show CDR1 as DFQATT and CDR2 as SNEGSKA (reference sequence). This chain's CDR3 is CSKWDSNTDTQYF. The CDR3 DNA follows: TGCAGCAAATGGGACTCCAACACAGATACGCAGTATTTT.

The genes are TRBV5-4 and TRBJ1-4, with D possibly being TRBD1 (6 bases). V dropped 0 bases and J dropped 6 bases, with 9 bases sitting between them. Germline CDR1 SGHNT, CDR2 YYREEE (reference sequence). The CDR3 loop spans 14 amino acids. The CDR3 nucleotides read TGTGCCAGCAGCTTGGTACAGGGACATGAAAAACTGTTTTTT. It is translated as CASSLVQGHEKLFF.

This clonotype was seen repeatedly, ten times or more. The junction departs from germline at one end; a sequencing error may be responsible. The CDR3 loop is CASSPRISASPNLF. As DNA, the CDR3 is TGCGCCAGCAGCCCCCGAATCTCGGCTAGCCCCAACCTCTTC. The gene calls are TRBV4-3 and TRBJ2-1, with D tentatively TRBD2 (5 bases). The CDR3 length is 14 residues. Germline V gene data show CDR1 as LGHNA and CDR2 as YSLEER.

This clonotype was found many times. This chain connects TRBV6-1 to TRBJ2-6; no clear D. This CDR3 has 16 residues. Germline V gene data show CDR1 as MNHNS and CDR2 as SASEGT. V was cut by 2 bases and J by 0 bases, with 8 bases left in between. CDR3 amino acids: CASSEWMSSGANVLTF. The CDR3 DNA is TGTGCCAGCAGTGAATGGATGAGCTCTGGGGCCAACGTCCTGACTTTC.

This clonotype was seen a handful of times. V and J are TRBV7-9 and TRBJ1-1; TRBD1 agrees at 9 bases. Trimming removed 1 base from V and 4 bases from J; junction bases left unmatched: 10. The CDR3 contains 17 residues. Germline values: CDR1 SEHNR, CDR2 FQNEAQ (reference sequence). The CDR3: CASSLVATGGRGTEAFF. CDR3 DNA: TGTGCCAGCAGCTTAGTAGCCACAGGGGGCCGGGGCACTGAAGCTTTCTTT.

This clonotype turned up a few times. The rearrangement joins TRBV6-2 or TRBV6-3 to TRBJ2-7; 7 nucleotides align to TRBD1. Germline CDR1 MNHEY, CDR2 SVGEGT. This CDR3 comprises 13 residues. The J segment lost 2 bases and the V segment lost 4 bases, leaving 2 bases of the junction unmatched. This CDR3 is CASSFGQAYEQYF. In DNA, the CDR3 is TGTGCCAGCAGTTTCGGACAGGCCTACGAGCAGTACTTC.

The genes are TRBV25-1 and TRBJ2-7; D is unclear. CDR3 length equals 13 residues. Deletions cut 0 bases from V and 13 bases from J, with 16 bases between. Germline CDR1 reads MGHDK; CDR2 reads SYGVNS. The CDR3 nucleotides read TGTGCCAGCAGTGAATATGAAGTAGTCTTCCTCTACTTC. This sequence encodes CASSEYEVVFLYF.

In its sample, this clonotype was seen many times. The V call is TRBV5-1, the J call TRBJ2-7, with TRBD2 matching 10 bases. CDR1 is SGHRS and CDR2 is YFSETQ in the germline V gene. J lost 3 bases, V lost 3 bases, and 9 bases had no gene match. The CDR3 is 16 residues long. The CDR3 here is CASSSGRTSGRYEQYF. CDR3 in DNA: TGCGCCAGCAGCTCCGGGAGGACTAGCGGCCGCTACGAGCAGTACTTC.

This clonotype has a handful of counts. This chain uses TRBV6-5 with TRBJ2-3; possibly TRBD1 for D (5 bases). The germline gives CDR1 MNHEY, CDR2 SVGAGI. This CDR3 is 14 amino acids long. The V end lost 3 bases, the J end lost 6 bases, and 13 bases lay between the germline ends. This CDR3 reads CASSYGQGSDTQYF. The CDR3 DNA reads as TGTGCCAGCAGTTATGGTCAGGGATCGGATACGCAGTATTTT.

This chain uses TRBV11-3 with TRBJ2-5; the D gene could be TRBD1 or TRBD2 (6 bases each). With 8 bases removed from V and 2 bases from J, the gap between germline ends came to 18 bases. Germline V gives CDR1 SGHNT, CDR2 YENEEA. The CDR3 loop spans 15 amino acids. DNA for the CDR3: TGTGCCAGCTCCCGGGGGCTGGAAGCACAAGAGACCCAGTACTTC. It yields the protein CASSRGLEAQETQYF.